Presented here are 15 T cell receptor beta chains from one specimen sequenced in a study of vaccination and CD4 T cells after COVID-19. The treatment: approximately nine-day PBMC culture with coronavirus spike peptide pools or control peptides (ViraFEST assay). Sequenced with the Oncomine TCR Beta short-read assay was DNA taken from cultured CD4+ T cells. TCRdb fed the PCR reads into MiXCR, producing one record per CDR3 protein. The sample includes 9,000 to 15,000 distinct CDR3 sequences, around 40% seen only once; the top ten take about 18%. Their cognate antigens are unknown. Sequenced sample: cultured CD4+ T cells from blood. The receptor source for this set is a human donor with COVID-19.

This clonotype was found a few times. This CDR3 is CASSLTGGNNSPLHF. DNA for the CDR3: TGCGCCAGCAGCCTGACAGGGGGCAATAATTCACCCCTCCACTTT. J is TRBJ1-6 and V is TRBV5-1; 10 nucleotides line up with TRBD1. The CDR3 consists of 15 residues. Per the germline V gene, CDR1 is SGHRS and CDR2 is YFSETQ. After removal of 4 bases from V and 5 bases from J, the junction contained 3 bases not matched to a gene.

V is TRBV20-1 and J is TRBJ2-7; 8 bases match TRBD2. Germline V gene lookup returns CDR1 DFQATT and CDR2 SNEGSKA (reference sequence). Unmatched junction bases numbered 20, after V lost 3 bases and J lost 1 base. The CDR3 contains 19 residues. CDR3 bases: TGCAGTGCTAGTGGTCCCAGGGCGGGGGGTCGAAGGGGATCCTACGAGCAGTACTTC. As protein: CSASGPRAGGRRGSYEQYF.

The chain combines TRBV20-1 with TRBJ2-6; D is perhaps TRBD1 (6 bases). Trimming took 3 bases from V and 3 from J, leaving 9 bases between them. The germline CDR1 and CDR2 sequences are DFQATT and SNEGSKA (reference sequence). The CDR3 totals 14 residues. This chain's CDR3 is CSARLGGGANVLTF. The CDR3 region has the DNA TGCAGTGCTAGGTTAGGGGGTGGGGCCAACGTCCTGACTTTC.

The V gene is TRBV12-3 or TRBV12-4, the J gene TRBJ1-5; 9 bases are a match to TRBD1. The length of the CDR3 is 15 residues. Trimming removed 6 bases from V and 6 bases from J; junction bases left unmatched: 9. The CDR3 sequence is CASRRGQGGIQPQHF. The CDR3 DNA reads TGTGCCAGCAGACGGGGACAGGGAGGAATTCAGCCCCAGCATTTT.

The rearrangement uses TRBV5-6 and TRBJ1-2; the D is unclear. Trimming removed 0 bases at V and 2 bases at J, with 8 bases between. There are 14 residues in the CDR3. Germline V CDR1 and CDR2: SGHDT, YYEEEE. This chain's CDR3 is CASSLVSPNYGYTF. Written as DNA, the CDR3 is TGTGCCAGCAGCTTGGTTTCACCGAACTATGGCTACACCTTC.

This sequence joins TRBV5-1 and TRBJ1-3; the D gene is possibly TRBD1 (5 bases). Germline V gene sequence: CDR1 SGHRS, CDR2 YFSETQ. The CDR3 consists of 14 residues. Between the trimmed V and J ends, which lost 4 bases and 0 bases, there was a span of 8 bases. CDR3 residues: CASSPRVSGNTIYF. Here the CDR3 DNA reads TGCGCCAGCAGCCCCAGGGTCTCTGGAAACACCATATATTTT.

V usage is TRBV19 and J usage is TRBJ2-4; D gene ambiguous. The CDR3 covers 16 residues. Germline CDR1 is LNHDA and CDR2 is SQIVND (reference sequence). V was shortened by 1 base and J by 0 bases, with 10 bases between the two germline ends. CDR3 residues: CASSIVSALAKNIQYF. DNA of the CDR3: TGTGCCAGTAGTATAGTGAGCGCGCTAGCCAAAAACATTCAGTACTTC.

The V call is TRBV6-1, the J call TRBJ1-1; D is uncertain. CDR1 and CDR2 (germline): MNHNS, SASEGT. The length of the CDR3 is 15 residues. The ends were cut back, 2 bases at V and 0 bases at J, with 10 bases in the middle. The CDR3 reads CASSENVLLNTEAFF. The CDR3 DNA follows: TGTGCCAGCAGTGAAAACGTCCTATTGAACACTGAAGCTTTCTTT.

This chain uses TRBV7-2 with TRBJ1-4; 10 nucleotides align to TRBD1. CDR1 and CDR2 from the germline V gene are SGHTA and FQGNSA. V shed 3 bases and J 3 bases; nucleotides not matched to a gene: 1. This CDR3 has 15 residues. In DNA, the CDR3 is TGTGCCAGCAGCTTGGACAGGGGGGCTAATGAAAAACTGTTTTTT. Translation: CASSLDRGANEKLFF.

This clonotype was seen only a few times. The rearrangement joins TRBV6-1 to TRBJ1-3; D remains unclear. Germline assignment: CDR1 MNHNS and CDR2 SASEGT. The V gene lost 6 bases and the J gene lost 0 bases, with 9 bases spanning the gap. This CDR3 has 14 residues. For the CDR3, the DNA is TGTGCCAGCAGCTGGGGAGTCTCTGGAAACACCATATATTTT. Protein product: CASSWGVSGNTIYF.

The V and J genes are TRBV14 and TRBJ1-6, with TRBD1 matching over 8 bases. Trimming cost V 0 bases and J 10 bases; bases outside gene matches: 5. Germline CDR1 SGHDN, CDR2 FVKESK. The CDR3 loop spans 15 amino acids. For the CDR3, the DNA is TGTGCCAGCAGCCAAGACCAGGGGGCAGGATCACCCCTCCACTTT. Its protein product is CASSQDQGAGSPLHF.

This chain links TRBV2 with TRBJ1-6; D gene ambiguous. With 2 bases removed from V and 10 bases from J, the gap between germline ends came to 12 bases. Germline V CDR1 and CDR2: SNHLY, FYNNEI. The CDR3 is 14 amino acids. CDR3 nucleotide sequence: TGTGCCAGCAGTGAAAGCGGGCGCCTATCACCCCTCCACTTT. It encodes CASSESGRLSPLHF. Using reference TRBV2 and TRBJ1-6 for the parts outside the CDR3, the full variable domain is EPEVTQTPSHQVTQMGQEVILRCVPISNHLYFYWYRQILGQKVEFLVSFYNNEISEKSEIFDDQFSVERPDGSNFTLKIRSTKLEDSAMYFCASSESGRLSPLHFGNGTRLTVT.

CDR3 coding DNA: TGTGCCAGTAGTATACCAAGAGACAGGGTACGAGGCTACACCTTC. This translates into CASSIPRDRVRGYTF. This chain joins TRBV19 and TRBJ1-2; 7 bases are a match to TRBD1. The CDR3 has 15 amino acids. The trim removed 2 bases at V and 8 bases at J, leaving 11 bases unmatched. Germline CDR1 is LNHDA and CDR2 is SQIVND (reference sequence).

The chain combines TRBV15 with TRBJ2-3; D gene uncertain. Germline V gives CDR1 LNHNV, CDR2 YYDKDF (reference sequence). CDR3 size: 15 residues. The V end lost 0 bases, the J end lost 0 bases, and 7 bases lay between the germline ends. The CDR3 region has the DNA TGTGCCACCAGCAGAGATGCGGTTAGCACAGATACGCAGTATTTT. The encoded protein is CATSRDAVSTDTQYF. The full variable domain, its missing parts supplied by reference TRBV15 and TRBJ2-3, is DAMVIQNPRYQVTQFGKPVTLSCSQTLNHNVMYWYQQKSSQAPKLLFHYYDKDFNNEADTPDNFQSRRPNTSFCFLDIRSPGLGDTAMYLCATSRDAVSTDTQYFGPGTRLTVL.

The chain carries TRBV7-2 and TRBJ2-2; TRBD2 matches at 15 bases. The CDR3 totals 16 residues. Germline values: CDR1 SGHTA, CDR2 FQGNSA. The ends lost 5 bases at V and 4 bases at J; junction bases unmatched: 2. The CDR3 reads CASSPGLAGGTGELFF. The CDR3, as DNA: TGTGCCAGCAGCCCGGGACTAGCGGGGGGCACCGGGGAGCTGTTTTTT.